This TCR beta chain originates from a study of cytotoxic CD8 clonotypes in ibrutinib-treated CLL. The J segment lost 19 bases and the V segment lost 0 bases, leaving 8 bases of the junction unmatched. Germline CDR1 and CDR2: SGHDN and FVKESK. This CDR3 contains 13 residues. TCRdb's copy holds only in-frame clones and misses some; the assay was immunoSEQ multiplex PCR. The sample lists nearly 100,000 clones, approximately 78% seen once, with 32% in the top ten. This clone occurred a few times. The chain uses TRBV14 and TRBJ1-6; 8 bases map to TRBD1. The TCR was taken from a human donor with chronic lymphocytic leukemia. Sequencing used PBMCs, obtained after 12 months of ibrutinib treatment. CDR3 protein: CASSQDRTGPRHF. CDR3 in DNA: TGTGCCAGCAGCCAAGATCGGACAGGGCCCAGACACTTT.